This T cell receptor beta chain is from a study of blood T cell repertoires in COVID-19. In the study overall: Acute-phase and convalescent COVID-19 samples originated in the United States, Italy and Spain. PBMCs, B-cell-depleted T cells, or T cells were the source of the cDNA or gDNA that made up the material.

TCRdb's copy holds only in-frame clones and misses some; the assay was immunoSEQ multiplex PCR. Of approximately 15,000 clones detected, around 77% appear once; the ten largest clones hold about 15%. V lost 3 bases and J lost 8; bases outside the gene matches: 5. The CDR3 loop spans 13 amino acids. CDR1 and CDR2 from the germline V gene are MNHNS and SASEGT. V gene TRBV6-1 combines with J gene TRBJ1-2; 8 nucleotides line up with TRBD1. This clonotype was sampled from a human donor in a cohort sampled during active COVID-19. The sequenced sample consisted of peripheral blood. CDR3 DNA: TGTGCCAGCAGTGACCGGACAGGGACGGGCTACACCTTC. It yields the protein CASSDRTGTGYTF.